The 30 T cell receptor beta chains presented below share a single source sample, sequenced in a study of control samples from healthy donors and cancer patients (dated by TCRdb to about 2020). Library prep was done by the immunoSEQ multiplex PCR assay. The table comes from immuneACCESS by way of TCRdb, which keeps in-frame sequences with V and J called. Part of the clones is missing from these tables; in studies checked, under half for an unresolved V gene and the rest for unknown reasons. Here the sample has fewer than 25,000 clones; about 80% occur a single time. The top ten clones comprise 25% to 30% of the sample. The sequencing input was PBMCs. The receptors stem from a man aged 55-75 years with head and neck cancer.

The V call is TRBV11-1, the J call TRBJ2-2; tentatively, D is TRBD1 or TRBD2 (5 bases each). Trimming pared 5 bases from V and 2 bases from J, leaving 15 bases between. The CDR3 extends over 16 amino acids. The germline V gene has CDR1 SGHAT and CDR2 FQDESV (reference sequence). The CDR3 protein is CASSPWGSFNTGELFF. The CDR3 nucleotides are TGTGCCAGCAGCCCATGGGGGTCCTTTAACACCGGGGAGCTGTTTTTT.

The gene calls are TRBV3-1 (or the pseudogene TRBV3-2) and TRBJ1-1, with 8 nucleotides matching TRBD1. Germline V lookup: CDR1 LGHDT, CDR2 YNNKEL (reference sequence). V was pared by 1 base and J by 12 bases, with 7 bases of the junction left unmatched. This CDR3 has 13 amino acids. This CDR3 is CASSQGIQGGTFF. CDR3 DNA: TGTGCCAGCAGCCAAGGCATACAGGGGGGGACTTTCTTT.

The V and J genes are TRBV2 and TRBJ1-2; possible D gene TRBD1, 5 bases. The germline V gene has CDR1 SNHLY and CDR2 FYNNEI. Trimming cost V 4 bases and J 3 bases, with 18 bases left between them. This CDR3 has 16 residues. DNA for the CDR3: TGTGCCAGCAGTGGGGTCAGGGCCGGGGGTTACTATGGCTACACCTTC. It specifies CASSGVRAGGYYGYTF.

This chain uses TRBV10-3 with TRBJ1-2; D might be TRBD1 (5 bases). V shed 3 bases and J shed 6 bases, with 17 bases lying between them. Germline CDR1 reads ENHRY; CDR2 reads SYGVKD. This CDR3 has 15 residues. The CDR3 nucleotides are TGTGCCATCAGTGACCCTACAAATTGGGGGGATGGCTACACCTTC. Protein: CAISDPTNWGDGYTF.

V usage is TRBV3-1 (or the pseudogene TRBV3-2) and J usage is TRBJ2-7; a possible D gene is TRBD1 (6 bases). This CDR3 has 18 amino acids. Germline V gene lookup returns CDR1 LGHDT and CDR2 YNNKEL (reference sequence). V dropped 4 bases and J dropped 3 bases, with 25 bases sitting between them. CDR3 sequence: CASSRSSPSRGNIYEQYF. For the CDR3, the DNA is TGTGCCAGCAGCCGCAGCTCCCCATCAAGGGGGAACATCTACGAGCAGTACTTC.

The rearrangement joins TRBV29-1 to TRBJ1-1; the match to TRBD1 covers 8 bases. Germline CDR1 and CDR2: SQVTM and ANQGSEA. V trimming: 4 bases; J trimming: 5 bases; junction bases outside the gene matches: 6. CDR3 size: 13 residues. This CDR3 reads CSVGQGARTEAFF. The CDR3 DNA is TGCAGCGTTGGTCAGGGGGCCAGAACTGAAGCTTTCTTT.

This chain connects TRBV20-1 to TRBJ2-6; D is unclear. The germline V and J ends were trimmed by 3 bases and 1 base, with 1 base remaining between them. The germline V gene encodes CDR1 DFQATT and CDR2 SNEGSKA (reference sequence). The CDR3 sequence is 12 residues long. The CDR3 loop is CSASSGANVLTF. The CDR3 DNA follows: TGCAGTGCTAGTTCTGGGGCCAACGTCCTGACTTTC.

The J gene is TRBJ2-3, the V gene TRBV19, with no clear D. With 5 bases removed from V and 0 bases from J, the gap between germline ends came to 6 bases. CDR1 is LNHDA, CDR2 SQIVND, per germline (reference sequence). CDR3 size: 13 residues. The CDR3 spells CASSDGSTDTQYF. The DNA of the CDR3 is TGTGCCAGTAGTGACGGAAGCACAGATACGCAGTATTTT.

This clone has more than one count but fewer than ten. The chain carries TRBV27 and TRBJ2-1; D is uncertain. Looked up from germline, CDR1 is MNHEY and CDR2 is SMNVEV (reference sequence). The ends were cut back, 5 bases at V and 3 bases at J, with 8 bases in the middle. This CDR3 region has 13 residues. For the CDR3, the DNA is TGTGCCAGCAGTCGGCCCAACTACAATGAGCAGTTCTTC. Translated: CASSRPNYNEQFF.

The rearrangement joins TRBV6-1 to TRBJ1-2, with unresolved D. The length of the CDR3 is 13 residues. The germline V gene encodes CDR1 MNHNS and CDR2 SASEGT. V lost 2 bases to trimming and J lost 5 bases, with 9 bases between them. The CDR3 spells CASSEFPRYGYTF. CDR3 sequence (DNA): TGTGCCAGCAGTGAATTTCCCAGATATGGCTACACCTTC.

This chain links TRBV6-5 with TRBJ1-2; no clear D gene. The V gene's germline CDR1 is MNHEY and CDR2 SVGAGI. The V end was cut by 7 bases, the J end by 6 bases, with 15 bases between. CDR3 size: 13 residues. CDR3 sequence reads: CASKVGSEDGYTF. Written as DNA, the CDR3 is TGTGCCAGCAAGGTCGGATCGGAAGATGGCTACACCTTC.

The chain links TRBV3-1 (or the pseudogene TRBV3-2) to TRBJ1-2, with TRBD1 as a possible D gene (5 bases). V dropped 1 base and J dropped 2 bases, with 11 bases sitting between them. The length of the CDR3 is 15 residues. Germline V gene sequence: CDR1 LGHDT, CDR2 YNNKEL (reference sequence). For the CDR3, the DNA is TGTGCCAGCAGCCAAGTTCGGGGGTGGAACTATGGCTACACCTTC. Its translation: CASSQVRGWNYGYTF.

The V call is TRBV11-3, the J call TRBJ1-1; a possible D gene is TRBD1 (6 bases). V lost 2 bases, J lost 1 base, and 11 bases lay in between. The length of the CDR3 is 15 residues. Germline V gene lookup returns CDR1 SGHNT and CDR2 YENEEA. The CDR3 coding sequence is TGTGCCAGCAGCTTAAGAAGGGGGGCGAACACTGAAGCTTTCTTT. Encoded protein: CASSLRRGANTEAFF.

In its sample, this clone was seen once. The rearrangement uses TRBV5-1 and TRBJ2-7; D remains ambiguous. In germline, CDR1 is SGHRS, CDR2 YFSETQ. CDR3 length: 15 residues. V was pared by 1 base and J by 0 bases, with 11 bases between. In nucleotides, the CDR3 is TGCGCCAGCAGCTTGCAAGACCTGGGCTCCTACGAGCAGTACTTC. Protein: CASSLQDLGSYEQYF. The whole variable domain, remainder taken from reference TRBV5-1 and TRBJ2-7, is KAGVTQTPRYLIKTRGQQVTLSCSPISGHRSVSWYQQTPGQGLQFLFEYFSETQRNKGNFPGRFSGRQFSNSRSEMNVSTLELGDSALYLCASSLQDLGSYEQYFGPGTRLTVT.

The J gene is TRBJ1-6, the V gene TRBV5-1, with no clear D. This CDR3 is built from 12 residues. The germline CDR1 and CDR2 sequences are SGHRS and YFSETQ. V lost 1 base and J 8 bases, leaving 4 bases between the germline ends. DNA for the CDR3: TGCGCCAGCAGCTTGAGAGATTCACCCCTCCACTTT. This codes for CASSLRDSPLHF.

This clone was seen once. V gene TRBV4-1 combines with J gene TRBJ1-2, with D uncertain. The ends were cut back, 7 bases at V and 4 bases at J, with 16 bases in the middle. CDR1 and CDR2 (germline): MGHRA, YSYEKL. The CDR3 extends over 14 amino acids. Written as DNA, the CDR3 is TGCGCCAGCACGCCCCCGGGTGGAGGCTATGGCTACACCTTC. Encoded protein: CASTPPGGGYGYTF.

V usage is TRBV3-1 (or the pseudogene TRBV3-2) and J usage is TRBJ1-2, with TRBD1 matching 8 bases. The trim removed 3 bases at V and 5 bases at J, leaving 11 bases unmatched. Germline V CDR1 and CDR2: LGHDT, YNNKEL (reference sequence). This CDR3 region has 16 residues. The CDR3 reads CASSHQPRQGWYGYTF. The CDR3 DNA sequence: TGTGCCAGCAGCCACCAGCCTCGACAGGGGTGGTATGGCTACACCTTC.

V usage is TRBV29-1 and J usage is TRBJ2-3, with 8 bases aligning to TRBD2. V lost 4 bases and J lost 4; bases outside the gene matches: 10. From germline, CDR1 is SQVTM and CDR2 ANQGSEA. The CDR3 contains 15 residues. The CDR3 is CSVGGGAGAADTQYF. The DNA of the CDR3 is TGCAGCGTTGGGGGGGGAGCGGGAGCGGCAGATACGCAGTATTTT.

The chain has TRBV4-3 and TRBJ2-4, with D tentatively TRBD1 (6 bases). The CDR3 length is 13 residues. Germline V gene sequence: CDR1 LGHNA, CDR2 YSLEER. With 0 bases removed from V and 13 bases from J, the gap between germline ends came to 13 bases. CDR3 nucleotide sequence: TGCGCCAGCAGCCAAGAGTTTCGGACAGAGCAGTACTTC. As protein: CASSQEFRTEQYF.

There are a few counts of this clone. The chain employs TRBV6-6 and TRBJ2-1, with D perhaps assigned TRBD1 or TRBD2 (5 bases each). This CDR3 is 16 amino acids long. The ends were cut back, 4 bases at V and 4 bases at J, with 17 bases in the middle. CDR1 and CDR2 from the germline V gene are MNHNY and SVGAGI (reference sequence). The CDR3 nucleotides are TGTGCCAGCAGTTCCTTTGGGGGAATGGGGTACAATGAGCAGTTCTTC. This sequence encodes CASSSFGGMGYNEQFF.

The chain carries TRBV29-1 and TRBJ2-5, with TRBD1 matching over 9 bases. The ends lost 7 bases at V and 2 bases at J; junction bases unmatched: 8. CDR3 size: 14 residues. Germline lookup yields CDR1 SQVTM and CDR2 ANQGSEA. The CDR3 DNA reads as TGCAGCGGGGGGGGACAGGGAACTCAAGAGACCCAGTACTTC. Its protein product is CSGGGQGTQETQYF.

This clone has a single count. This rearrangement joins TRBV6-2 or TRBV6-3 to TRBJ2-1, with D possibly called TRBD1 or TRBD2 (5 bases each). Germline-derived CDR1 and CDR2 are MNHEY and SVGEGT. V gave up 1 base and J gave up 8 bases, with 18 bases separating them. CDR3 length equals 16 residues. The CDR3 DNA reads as TGTGCCAGCAGTTACTGGGGCGGAGGACTCGGGGATGAGCAGTTCTTC. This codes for CASSYWGGGLGDEQFF.

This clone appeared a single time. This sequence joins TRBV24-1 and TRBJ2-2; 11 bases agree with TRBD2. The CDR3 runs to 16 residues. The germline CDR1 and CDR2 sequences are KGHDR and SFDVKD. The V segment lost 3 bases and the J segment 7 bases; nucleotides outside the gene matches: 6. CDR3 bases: TGTGCCACCAGTGATCCGGGACTAGCGGAACGCGGGGAGCTGTTTTTT. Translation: CATSDPGLAERGELFF.

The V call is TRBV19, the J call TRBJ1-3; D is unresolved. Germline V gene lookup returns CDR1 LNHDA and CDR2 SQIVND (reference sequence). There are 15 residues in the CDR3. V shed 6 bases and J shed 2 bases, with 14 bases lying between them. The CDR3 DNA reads TGTGCCAGTAGCCGAGACAACACTCCTGGAAACACCATATATTTT. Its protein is CASSRDNTPGNTIYF. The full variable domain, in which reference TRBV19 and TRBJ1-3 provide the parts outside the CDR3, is DGGITQSPKYLFRKEGQNVTLSCEQNLNHDAMYWYRQDPGQGLRLIYYSQIVNDFQKGDIAEGYSVSREKKESFPLTVTSAQKNPTAFYLCASSRDNTPGNTIYFGEGSWLTVV.

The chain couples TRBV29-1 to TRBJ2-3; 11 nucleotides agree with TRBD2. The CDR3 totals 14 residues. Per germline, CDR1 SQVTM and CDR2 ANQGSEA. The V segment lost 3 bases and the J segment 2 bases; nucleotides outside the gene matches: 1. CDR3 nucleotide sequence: TGCAGCGTTGAGGGACTAGCGGCCACAGATACGCAGTATTTT. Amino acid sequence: CSVEGLAATDTQYF.

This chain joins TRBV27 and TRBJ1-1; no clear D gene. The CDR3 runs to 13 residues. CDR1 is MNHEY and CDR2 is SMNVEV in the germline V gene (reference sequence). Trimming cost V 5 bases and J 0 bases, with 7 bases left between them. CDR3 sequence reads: CASSPIMNTEAFF. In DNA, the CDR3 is TGTGCCAGCAGTCCTATAATGAACACTGAAGCTTTCTTT.

The CDR3 DNA follows: TGTGCTCGCAGGGGACCCTACAATGAGCAGTTCTTC. Its translation: CARRGPYNEQFF. The chain has TRBV2 and TRBJ2-1; a possible D gene is TRBD1 (6 bases). CDR1 is SNHLY and CDR2 is FYNNEI in the germline V gene. There are 12 residues in the CDR3.

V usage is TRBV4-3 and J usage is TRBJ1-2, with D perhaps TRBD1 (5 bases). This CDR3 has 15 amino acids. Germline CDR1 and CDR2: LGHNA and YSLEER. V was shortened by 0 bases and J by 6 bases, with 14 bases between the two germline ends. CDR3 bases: TGCGCCAGCAGCCAAGATCGAGGGGCGGTGGATGGCTACACCTTC. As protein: CASSQDRGAVDGYTF.

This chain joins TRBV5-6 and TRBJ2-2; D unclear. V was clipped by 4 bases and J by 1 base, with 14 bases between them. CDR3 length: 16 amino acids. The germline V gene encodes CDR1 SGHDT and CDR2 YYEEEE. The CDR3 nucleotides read TGTGCCAGCAGCATGCGTAGTAACAAGAACACCGGGGAGCTGTTTTTT. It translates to CASSMRSNKNTGELFF. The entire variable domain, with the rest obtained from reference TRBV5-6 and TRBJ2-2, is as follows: DAGVTQSPTHLIKTRGQQVTLRCSPKSGHDTVSWYQQALGQGPQFIFQYYEEEERQRGNFPDRFSGHQFPNYSSELNVNALLLGDSALYLCASSMRSNKNTGELFFGEGSRLTVL.

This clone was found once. The CDR3 is CASSPGTGEVYEQYF. CDR3 nucleotide sequence: TGCGCCAGCAGCCCGGGGACAGGGGAGGTCTACGAGCAGTACTTC. This chain connects TRBV4-1 to TRBJ2-7; 10 bases line up with TRBD1. Germline CDR1 MGHRA, CDR2 YSYEKL. The CDR3 contains 15 residues. The V and J ends lost 4 bases and 3 bases, in that order; junction bases with no gene match: 6.